The T cell receptor beta chain under discussion was sequenced for a study of blood T cell repertoires in COVID-19. Study in general: Donors in the United States, Italy and Spain gave samples during acute or convalescent COVID-19. Nucleic acid was either cDNA or gDNA, and it came from T cells, B-cell-depleted T cells, or PBMCs.

As originally analysed: It was from reference gene primer amplification that nucleated cell counts were estimated. TCRdb's copy holds only in-frame clones and misses some; the assay was immunoSEQ multiplex PCR. Clone size and the V and J calls come from that table; the DNA yielded D and trimming. Of hundreds of thousands of clones listed, about nine tenths were seen once; the top ten hold around 6%. The germline V and J ends were trimmed by 2 bases and 5 bases, with 10 bases remaining between them. The CDR3 sequence is 14 residues long. Germline-derived CDR1 and CDR2 are SGDLS and YYNGEE. The sequencing input was peripheral blood. The TCR sequence derives from a man in his sixties who had recovered from COVID-19. The V and J genes are TRBV9 and TRBJ1-4; D is unresolved. The CDR3 sequence is CASSVEAGNEKLFF. The CDR3, as DNA: TGTGCCAGCAGCGTTGAGGCGGGGAATGAAAAACTGTTTTTT.